This is a list of T cell receptor beta chains from one sample in a study of blood T cell repertoires in COVID-19. Using immunoSEQ multiplex PCR, the repertoire was profiled, and TCRdb retains in-frame clones only, with some absent. The data hold some 62,000 clones, with more than 60% observed a single time. The sequencing sample was made of peripheral blood. The receptor source for this set is a man aged 55 to 69 with acute or convalescent COVID-19. CDR3s include the opening cysteine and the closing phenylalanine or tryptophan. D genes are given only for firm matches. Size is stated for part of the rows, as once, few or many counts, or as a class when the clone is expanded.

J gene	clone size	D gene	V gene	CDR3 protein	CDR3 DNA
TRBJ1-1	NA	TRBD1	TRBV6-6	CASSPLAKTGGTTEAFF	TGTGCCAGCAGTCCGCTAGCCAAGACAGGGGGCACCACTGAAGCTTTCTTT
TRBJ2-1	few	TRBD2	TRBV7-3	CASSLGTSGYNEQFF	TGTGCCAGCAGTCTCGGGACTAGCGGCTACAATGAGCAGTTCTTC
TRBJ2-1	few	NA	TRBV3-1/TRBV3-2	CASSQDRAGWDEQFF	TGTGCCAGCAGCCAAGACAGGGCAGGGTGGGATGAGCAGTTCTTC
TRBJ1-5	NA	NA	TRBV19	CASTEKTGFSNQPQHF	TGTGCCAGTACCGAAAAAACAGGATTTAGCAATCAGCCCCAGCATTTT
TRBJ1-4	NA	NA	TRBV28	CASSLLVGGADVVFF	TGTGCCAGCAGTTTACTGGTCGGCGGGGCGGATGTTGTGTTTTTT
TRBJ1-4	once	NA	TRBV30	CAWTVWGGESEKLFF	TGTGCCTGGACCGTATGGGGGGGCGAAAGTGAAAAACTGTTTTTT
TRBJ2-1	NA	NA	TRBV10-1	CASSDRLVLSSYNEQFF	TGCGCCAGCAGTGATCGACTAGTGCTGAGCTCCTACAATGAGCAGTTCTTC
TRBJ2-7	NA	NA	TRBV5-1	CASSLKLGKTVDEQYF	TGCGCCAGCAGCTTGAAGTTGGGTAAGACTGTCGACGAGCAGTACTTC
TRBJ2-7	NA	NA	TRBV27	CASRDHSGSSYEQYF	TGTGCCAGCAGGGATCATAGCGGATCCTCCTACGAGCAGTACTTC
TRBJ2-7	NA	NA	TRBV4-3	CASSHLDSYEQYF	TGCGCCAGCAGCCATCTTGACAGCTACGAGCAGTACTTC
TRBJ1-4	NA	NA	TRBV7-9	CASSLGAQGVSTNEKLFF	TGTGCCAGCAGCTTAGGCGCCCAGGGTGTATCAACTAATGAAAAACTGTTTTTT
TRBJ2-7	NA	NA	TRBV12-3/TRBV12-4	CASSFWSAYEQYF	TGTGCCAGCAGTTTTTGGTCGGCCTACGAGCAGTACTTC
TRBJ2-1	NA	TRBD1	TRBV5-4	CASRQGTGNEQFF	TGTGCCAGCCGACAGGGGACGGGCAATGAGCAGTTCTTC
TRBJ1-1	NA	NA	TRBV6-5	CASSYSRDGPTEAFF	TGTGCCAGCAGTTACTCGCGAGATGGTCCCACTGAAGCTTTCTTT
TRBJ1-2	NA	NA	TRBV4-2	CASSQGTGPYGYTF	TGTGCCAGCAGCCAAGGCACAGGGCCCTATGGCTACACCTTC
TRBJ2-1	NA	TRBD2	TRBV4-3	CASSQALAGETSSYNEQFF	TGCGCCAGCAGCCAAGCCTTAGCGGGAGAGACGAGCTCCTACAATGAGCAGTTCTTC
TRBJ2-1	NA	NA	TRBV7-3	CASSTQVGGDYNEQFF	TGTGCCAGCAGCACCCAGGTTGGGGGCGACTACAATGAGCAGTTCTTC
TRBJ1-4	NA	NA	TRBV6-5	CASSSEAGRKLFF	TGTGCCAGCAGTTCTGAGGCCGGAAGGAAACTGTTTTTT
TRBJ2-3	NA	NA	TRBV29-1	CSVVWGLSTDTQYF	TGCAGCGTTGTCTGGGGGCTTAGCACAGATACGCAGTATTTT
TRBJ2-3	NA	TRBD2	TRBV19	CASSMAARTSRHTQYF	TGTGCCAGTAGTATGGCCGCAAGGACTAGTAGACATACGCAGTATTTT
TRBJ2-1	NA	TRBD2	TRBV4-3	CASSLAGGAFEEQFF	TGCGCCAGCAGCCTAGCGGGAGGGGCGTTTGAAGAGCAGTTCTTC
TRBJ2-7	NA	NA	TRBV7-9	CASSLIGTEQYF	TGTGCCAGCAGCTTAATCGGGACAGAGCAGTACTTC
TRBJ2-7	NA	NA	TRBV18	CASSSGLKVEQYF	TGTGCCAGCTCGTCCGGACTGAAAGTCGAGCAGTACTTC
TRBJ2-5	few	TRBD1	TRBV24-1	CATNIGGMETQYF	TGTGCCACCAATATAGGGGGCATGGAGACCCAGTACTTC
TRBJ1-1	once	TRBD1	TRBV5-1	CASSSGGPNTEAFF	TGCGCCAGCAGCTCAGGGGGCCCGAACACTGAAGCTTTCTTT
TRBJ2-5	NA	NA	TRBV2	CASIRVGQGKATQYF	TGTGCCAGCATACGGGTCGGGCAGGGGAAGGCGACCCAGTACTTC
TRBJ2-1	many	NA	TRBV5-8	CASRITGWAYNEQFF	TGTGCCAGCAGAATAACAGGGTGGGCCTACAATGAGCAGTTCTTC
TRBJ1-2	once	TRBD1	TRBV2	CASSAVAGGGYTF	TGTGCCAGCAGTGCCGTTGCAGGGGGCGGCTACACCTTC
TRBJ2-7	NA	TRBD1	TRBV15	CATSRGDRNYEQYF	TGTGCCACCAGCAGAGGGGACAGGAATTACGAGCAGTACTTC
TRBJ1-1	NA	TRBD1	TRBV5-1	CASSGWTGGETEAFF	TGCGCCAGCAGCGGTTGGACAGGAGGGGAGACTGAAGCTTTCTTT
TRBJ2-7	NA	TRBD1	TRBV11-1	CASAKQGKAYEQYF	TGTGCCAGCGCCAAACAGGGGAAGGCCTACGAGCAGTACTTC
TRBJ1-1	NA	NA	TRBV5-1	CASSPGDTEAFF	TGCGCCAGCAGCCCGGGGGACACTGAAGCTTTCTTT
TRBJ2-2	NA	NA	TRBV11-1	CASSLWGHPNTGELFF	TGTGCCAGCAGCTTATGGGGACACCCGAACACCGGGGAGCTGTTTTTT
TRBJ2-7	NA	TRBD2	TRBV5-6	CASSPGTRGNYEQYF	TGTGCCAGCAGCCCCGGGACTAGGGGAAATTACGAGCAGTACTTC
TRBJ2-3	NA	NA	TRBV19	CASSMVRGEAQYF	TGTGCCAGTAGTATGGTTAGGGGTGAAGCGCAGTATTTT
TRBJ1-3	NA	NA	TRBV3-1/TRBV3-2	CASSQLQGSGNTIYF	TGTGCCAGCAGCCAGTTACAGGGCTCTGGAAACACCATATATTTT
TRBJ1-6	NA	NA	TRBV6-6	CASSQVVDSPLHF	TGTGCCAGTTCCCAGGTGGTTGATTCACCCCTCCACTTT
TRBJ2-5	NA	TRBD2	TRBV10-3	CAISAGGGRAQETQYF	TGTGCCATCAGCGCTGGGGGCGGGAGGGCCCAAGAGACCCAGTACTTC
TRBJ1-5	NA	NA	TRBV7-2	CASSRDFSNQPQHF	TGTGCCAGCAGCCGGGACTTTAGCAATCAGCCCCAGCATTTT
TRBJ2-3	NA	TRBD2	TRBV9	CASSVYGRGADTQYF	TGTGCCAGCAGCGTTTACGGGAGGGGAGCAGATACGCAGTATTTT
TRBJ1-5	NA	NA	TRBV27	CASSSGGSSNQPQHF	TGTGCCAGCAGTTCTGGGGGCAGTAGCAATCAGCCCCAGCATTTT
TRBJ2-1	NA	NA	TRBV7-2	CASSFIASYNEQFF	TGTGCCAGCAGCTTTATAGCTTCCTACAATGAGCAGTTCTTC
TRBJ2-6	NA	TRBD1	TRBV24-1	CATSDVTPGQGTGANVLTF	TGTGCCACCAGTGATGTAACTCCGGGACAGGGGACTGGGGCCAACGTCCTGACTTTC
TRBJ2-1	NA	NA	TRBV24-1	CATGDRDKKVDEQFF	TGTGCCACCGGTGACCGGGACAAAAAAGTCGATGAGCAGTTCTTC
TRBJ2-6	NA	NA	TRBV10-3	CAISEPGVTGANVLTF	TGTGCCATCAGTGAGCCGGGAGTAACTGGGGCCAACGTCCTGACTTTC
TRBJ2-1	NA	TRBD1	TRBV15	CATSRDRGKGNEQFF	TGTGCCACCAGCAGAGACAGGGGGAAGGGCAATGAGCAGTTCTTC
TRBJ1-1	NA	NA	TRBV11-3	CASSLWGYTEAFF	TGTGCCAGCAGCTTGTGGGGCTACACTGAAGCTTTCTTT